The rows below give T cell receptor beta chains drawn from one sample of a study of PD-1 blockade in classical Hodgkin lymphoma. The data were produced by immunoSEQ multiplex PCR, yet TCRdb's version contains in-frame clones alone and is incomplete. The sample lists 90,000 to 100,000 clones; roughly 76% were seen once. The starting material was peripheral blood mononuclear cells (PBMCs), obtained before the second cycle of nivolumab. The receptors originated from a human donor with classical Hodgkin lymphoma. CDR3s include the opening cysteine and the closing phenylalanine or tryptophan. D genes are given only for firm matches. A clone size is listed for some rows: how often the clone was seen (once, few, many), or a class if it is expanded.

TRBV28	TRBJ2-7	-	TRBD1	CASRPAGTVAYEQYF	TGTGCCAGCAGACCAGCTGGGACAGTTGCCTACGAGCAGTACTTC
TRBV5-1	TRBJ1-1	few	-	CASSLRGEGTEAFF	TGCGCCAGCAGCTTGAGGGGCGAGGGCACTGAAGCTTTCTTT
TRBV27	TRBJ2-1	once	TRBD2	CASTREPSYNEQFF	TGTGCCAGCACGCGGGAGCCCTCCTACAATGAGCAGTTCTTC
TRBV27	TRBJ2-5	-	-	CASSFISYGQETQYF	TGTGCCAGCAGTTTCATATCATACGGGCAAGAGACCCAGTACTTC
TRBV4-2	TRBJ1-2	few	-	CASSQESARSYTF	TGTGCCAGCAGCCAAGAATCGGCCCGGAGCTACACCTTC
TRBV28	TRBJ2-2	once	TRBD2	CASKDGGRVSTGELFF	TGTGCCAGCAAAGACGGAGGGAGGGTGTCGACCGGGGAGCTGTTTTTT
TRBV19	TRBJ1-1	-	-	CASRPGALALEAFF	TGTGCCAGTAGGCCCGGGGCCCTGGCCCTAGAAGCTTTCTTT
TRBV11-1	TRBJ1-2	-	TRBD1	CASSPTGGFDGYTF	TGTGCCAGCAGCCCAACAGGGGGATTCGATGGCTACACCTTC
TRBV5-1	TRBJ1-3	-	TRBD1	CASSWGQPSSGNTIYF	TGCGCCAGCAGCTGGGGACAGCCAAGCTCTGGAAACACCATATATTTT
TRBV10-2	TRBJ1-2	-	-	CASRSGTFPFYTF	TGCGCCAGCCGGAGTGGGACTTTTCCCTTCTACACCTTC
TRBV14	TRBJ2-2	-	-	CASSPFTGELFF	TGTGCCAGCAGCCCCTTCACCGGGGAGCTGTTTTTT
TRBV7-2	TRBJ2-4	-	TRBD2	CASSFGTSGSTRSIQYF	TGTGCCAGCAGCTTCGGGACTAGCGGGAGCACCAGGAGCATTCAGTACTTC
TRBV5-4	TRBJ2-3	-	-	CASSLKEISTDTQYF	TGTGCCAGCAGCTTGAAGGAGATTAGCACAGATACGCAGTATTTT
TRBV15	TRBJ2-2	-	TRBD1	CATSPHRGQAGELFF	TGTGCCACCAGTCCTCACAGGGGTCAGGCCGGGGAGCTGTTTTTT
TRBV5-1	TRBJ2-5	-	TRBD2	CASSLGLAGRGNPQYF	TGCGCCAGCAGCTTAGGACTAGCGGGACGCGGGAATCCCCAGTACTTC
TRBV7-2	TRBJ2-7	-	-	CASSRQGGLSYEQYF	TGTGCCAGCAGCCGTCAAGGCGGGCTCTCCTACGAGCAGTACTTC
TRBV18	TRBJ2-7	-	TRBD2	CASSPGAGRESEQYF	TGTGCCAGCTCACCCGGTGCCGGGCGGGAGTCCGAGCAGTACTTC
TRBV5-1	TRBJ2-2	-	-	CASTENTGELFF	TGCGCCAGCACCGAGAACACCGGGGAGCTGTTTTTT
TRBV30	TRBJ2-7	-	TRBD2	CAWSPQGGLAGVNSYGQYF	TGTGCCTGGAGCCCCCAAGGGGGACTAGCGGGAGTAAATTCCTACGGGCAGTACTTC
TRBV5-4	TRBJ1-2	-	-	CASSLVGRANYGYTF	TGTGCCAGCAGCTTGGTAGGGAGGGCTAACTATGGCTACACCTTC
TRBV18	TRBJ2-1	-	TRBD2	CASSPSKAGVYNEQFF	TGTGCCAGCTCACCCTCGAAAGCGGGAGTCTACAATGAGCAGTTCTTC
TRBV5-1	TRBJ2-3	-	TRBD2	CASSPGTSGSTDTQYF	TGCGCCAGCAGCCCGGGGACTAGCGGGAGCACAGATACGCAGTATTTT
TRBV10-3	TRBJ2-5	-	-	CAISGIPGETQYF	TGTGCCATCAGCGGGATTCCGGGAGAGACCCAGTACTTC
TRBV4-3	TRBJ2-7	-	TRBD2	CASSQDRAGGYEQYF	TGCGCCAGCAGCCAAGATCGGGCGGGAGGCTACGAGCAGTACTTC
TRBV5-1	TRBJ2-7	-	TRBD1	CASSLYDRAEQYF	TGCGCCAGCAGCCTATATGACAGGGCCGAGCAGTACTTC
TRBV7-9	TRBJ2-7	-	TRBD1	CASSLTGEVYEQYF	TGTGCCAGCAGCTTAACAGGGGAAGTCTACGAGCAGTACTTC
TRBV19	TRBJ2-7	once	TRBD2	CASSGYLAGVNEQYF	TGTGCCAGTAGTGGTTATCTAGCGGGAGTTAACGAGCAGTACTTC
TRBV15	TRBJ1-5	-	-	CATRKQPNYGNQPQHF	TGTGCCACCAGAAAACAACCCAATTACGGCAATCAGCCCCAGCATTTT
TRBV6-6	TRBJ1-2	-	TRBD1	CASSYQIQGLGGYTF	TGTGCCAGCAGTTACCAAATACAGGGGCTAGGGGGCTACACCTTC
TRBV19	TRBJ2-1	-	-	CASSPWGTTNEQFF	TGTGCCAGTAGTCCCTGGGGGACCACTAATGAGCAGTTCTTC
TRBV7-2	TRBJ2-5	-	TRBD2	CASSQGSGRADPETQYF	TGTGCCAGCAGTCAAGGGTCGGGGAGGGCGGATCCGGAGACCCAGTACTTC
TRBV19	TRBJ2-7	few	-	CASSFGLQPSYEQYF	TGTGCCAGTAGTTTTGGACTCCAACCCTCCTACGAGCAGTACTTC
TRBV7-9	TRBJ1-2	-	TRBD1	CASSPWDSPLDGYTF	TGTGCCAGCAGCCCCTGGGACAGTCCCCTTGATGGCTACACCTTC
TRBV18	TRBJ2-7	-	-	CASSQPGVRGTPYEQYF	TGTGCCAGCTCACAACCTGGAGTCCGAGGGACTCCCTACGAGCAGTACTTC
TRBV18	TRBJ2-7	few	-	CASSPNPQVMREQYF	TGTGCCAGCTCACCAAACCCCCAGGTAATGAGAGAGCAGTACTTC
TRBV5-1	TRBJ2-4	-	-	CASSRDGNIQYF	TGCGCCAGCAGTCGGGACGGAAACATTCAGTACTTC
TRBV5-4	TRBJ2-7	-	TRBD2	CASSLGLAGVYEQYF	TGTGCCAGCAGCTTAGGGCTAGCGGGTGTTTACGAGCAGTACTTC
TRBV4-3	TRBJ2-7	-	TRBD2	CASSPRPAGGERYF	TGCGCCAGCAGCCCGCGCCCGGCGGGAGGCGAGAGATACTTC
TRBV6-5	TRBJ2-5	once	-	CASSYGSETQYF	TGTGCCAGCAGTTACGGTTCGGAGACCCAGTACTTC
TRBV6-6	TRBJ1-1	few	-	CASSSISEAFF	TGTGCCAGCAGTTCGATATCTGAAGCTTTCTTT
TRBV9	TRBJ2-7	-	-	CASSTPIRDRPYPYEQYF	TGTGCCAGCAGCACCCCGATCCGAGACAGGCCGTACCCCTACGAGCAGTACTTC
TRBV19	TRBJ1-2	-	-	CASSSQGYGYTF	TGTGCCAGTAGCAGTCAGGGGTATGGCTACACCTTC
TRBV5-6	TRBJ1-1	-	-	CASSLRSLVRVNTEAFF	TGTGCCAGCAGCTTGAGGAGTTTGGTGCGTGTGAACACTGAAGCTTTCTTT
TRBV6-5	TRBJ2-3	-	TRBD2	CASSRGGGTDTQYF	TGTGCCAGCTCCCGTGGGGGGGGCACAGATACGCAGTATTTT
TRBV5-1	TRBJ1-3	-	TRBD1	CASSLGPGQGTGNTIYF	TGCGCCAGCAGCTTGGGCCCGGGACAGGGTACTGGAAACACCATATATTTT
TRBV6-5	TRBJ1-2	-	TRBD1	CASTFTGGKGYGYTF	TGTGCCAGCACCTTCACAGGGGGAAAGGGCTATGGCTACACCTTC
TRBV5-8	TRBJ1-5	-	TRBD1	CASSSPGQGSNQPQHF	TGTGCCAGCAGCTCCCCGGGACAGGGAAGCAATCAGCCCCAGCATTTT
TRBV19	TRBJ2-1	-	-	CASNAGQRHNEQFF	TGTGCCAGTAATGCGGGACAGAGACACAATGAGCAGTTCTTC
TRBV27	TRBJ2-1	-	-	CASSSTSRSYNEQFF	TGTGCCAGCAGTTCCACTAGTCGTTCCTACAATGAGCAGTTCTTC
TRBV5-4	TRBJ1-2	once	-	CASSLSGKGGYTF	TGTGCCAGCAGCTTATCGGGGAAAGGAGGCTACACCTTC
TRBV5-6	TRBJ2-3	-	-	CASSSAQGWDTQYF	TGTGCCAGCAGCTCAGCACAGGGTTGGGATACGCAGTATTTT
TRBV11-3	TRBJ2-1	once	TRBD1	CASSSGQSSYNEQFF	TGTGCCAGCAGCTCGGGACAGAGCTCCTACAATGAGCAGTTCTTC
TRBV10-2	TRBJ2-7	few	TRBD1	CASSGGDRVAEQYF	TGCGCCAGCAGTGGGGGTGACAGGGTGGCCGAGCAGTACTTC
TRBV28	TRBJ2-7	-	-	CATTDPSRYEQYF	TGTGCCACCACAGACCCGTCTCGATACGAGCAGTACTTC
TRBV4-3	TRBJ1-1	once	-	CASSQEVGVGTEAFF	TGCGCCAGCAGCCAAGAGGTCGGGGTAGGAACTGAAGCTTTCTTT
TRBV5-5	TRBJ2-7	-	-	CASSLDPSSYEQYF	TGTGCCAGCAGCTTGGATCCGAGCTCCTACGAGCAGTACTTC
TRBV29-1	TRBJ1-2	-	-	CSVQGNGYTF	TGCAGCGTACAGGGAAATGGCTACACCTTC
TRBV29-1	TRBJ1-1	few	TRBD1	CSAKRDRNTEAFF	TGCAGCGCTAAAAGGGACAGGAACACTGAAGCTTTCTTT
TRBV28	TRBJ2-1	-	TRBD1	CASRRQGPAYEQFF	TGTGCCAGCCGGAGACAGGGGCCCGCGTATGAGCAGTTCTTC
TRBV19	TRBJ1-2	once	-	CASSIGSFGDYTF	TGTGCCAGTAGTATAGGATCCTTCGGCGACTACACCTTC